This record covers a single T cell receptor (beta chain). This clonotype came up many times. No antigen is known for it. One base away there is no much larger clone; base qualities are not given. The germline V gene (reference sequence) yields LNHDA for CDR1 and SQIVND for CDR2. Trimming removed 3 bases from V and 7 bases from J, leaving 3 bases between the germline ends. From the cysteine through the phenylalanine, the CDR3 covers 11 amino acids. Of all the DNA, just the CDR3 is kept, 33 bases in frame from base 1. TCRdb records Illumina HiSeq 1500 as the sequencer. TCRdb cleaned the public reads at Q25 with fastp, built clones with MiXCR and kept in-frame beta chains. Merged by CDR3 protein, the rows form single entries marked with the most common genes and DNA. For this sample the table gives hundreds of thousands of distinct CDR3 sequences, of which roughly 30% were detected only once. 13% of the sample lies in the top ten.

The source of the sample is a study of T cell repertoires in cytomegalovirus infection (dated by TCRdb to about 2019). About the investigation overall: Peptide stimulations targeted recently identified HLA-C-restricted CMV epitopes, whose presentation resists viral immunomodulation, together with well-studied HLA-B-restricted epitopes. Because public TCR beta signatures pointed to carriage of CMV infection together with the matching HLA type, the HLA type of each donor mattered for the analysis.

In the paper's terms, the treatment or condition label means: in vitro stimulation with specific CMV peptide epitopes to enrich CMV-specific T cells. The full study reports these points: In the ex vivo response, HLA-C-restricted CMV-specific TCR beta clonotypes were dominant, and in two of eight donors the single most frequent clonotype came from this HLA-C-restricted group. Cumulative frequency of public TCR beta family members discriminated carriers of CMV infection plus the relevant HLA type in this cohort and an independent roughly 330-donor cohort.

The source material was cultured CD8+ T cells from PBMCs, sampled from culture after CMV antigen stimulation. The origin of this receptor is a human donor in good health (CMV status not recorded). Some clones in this sample may be carry-over from other donors' samples. The sequence links TRBV19 to TRBJ2-2; confidence is insufficient to name the D gene. The CDR3 in this case is CASSIGGELFF. The nucleotides are TGTGCCAGTAGTATTGGCGGGGAGCTGTTTTTT.